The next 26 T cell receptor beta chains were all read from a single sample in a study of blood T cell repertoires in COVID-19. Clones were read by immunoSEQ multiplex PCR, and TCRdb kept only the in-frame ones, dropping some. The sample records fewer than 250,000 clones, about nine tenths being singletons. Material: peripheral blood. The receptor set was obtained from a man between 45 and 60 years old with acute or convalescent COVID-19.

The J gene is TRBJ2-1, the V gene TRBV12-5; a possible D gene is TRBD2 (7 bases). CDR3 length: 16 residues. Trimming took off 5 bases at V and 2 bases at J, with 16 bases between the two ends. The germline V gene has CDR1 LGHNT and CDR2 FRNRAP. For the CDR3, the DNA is TGTGCTAGTGGTCCCCCCGGGGGGCTCACCTACAATGAGCAGTTCTTC. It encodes CASGPPGGLTYNEQFF.

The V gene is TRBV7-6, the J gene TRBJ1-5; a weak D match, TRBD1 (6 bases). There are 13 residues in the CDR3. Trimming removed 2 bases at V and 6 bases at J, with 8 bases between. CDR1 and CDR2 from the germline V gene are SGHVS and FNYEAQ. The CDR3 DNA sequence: TGTGCCAGCAGCTTATCCAGGGGTCAGCCCCAGCATTTT. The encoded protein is CASSLSRGQPQHF.

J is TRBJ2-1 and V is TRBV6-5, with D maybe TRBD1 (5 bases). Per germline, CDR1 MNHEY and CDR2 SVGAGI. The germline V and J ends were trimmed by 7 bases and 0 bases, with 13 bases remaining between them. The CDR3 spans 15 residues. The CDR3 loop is CASIRQLNSYNEQFF. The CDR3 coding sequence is TGTGCCAGCATCAGACAGCTTAACTCCTACAATGAGCAGTTCTTC.

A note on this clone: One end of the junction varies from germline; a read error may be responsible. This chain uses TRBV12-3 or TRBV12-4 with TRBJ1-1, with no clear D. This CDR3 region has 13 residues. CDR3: CGSGRTMNTEAFF. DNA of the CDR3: TGCGGCTCTGGACGGACTATGAACACTGAAGCTTTCTTT.

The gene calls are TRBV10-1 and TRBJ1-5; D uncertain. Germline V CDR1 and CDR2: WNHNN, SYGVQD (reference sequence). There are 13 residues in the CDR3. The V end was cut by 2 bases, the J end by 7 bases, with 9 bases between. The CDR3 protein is CASSEGPTQPQHF. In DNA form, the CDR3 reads TGCGCCAGCAGTGAGGGCCCAACACAGCCCCAGCATTTT.

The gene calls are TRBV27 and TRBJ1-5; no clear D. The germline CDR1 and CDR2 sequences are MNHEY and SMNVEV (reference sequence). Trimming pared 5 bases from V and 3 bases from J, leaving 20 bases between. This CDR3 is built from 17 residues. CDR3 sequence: CASSPHNPIAFNQPQHF. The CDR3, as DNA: TGTGCCAGCAGTCCCCACAACCCAATTGCTTTCAATCAGCCCCAGCATTTT.

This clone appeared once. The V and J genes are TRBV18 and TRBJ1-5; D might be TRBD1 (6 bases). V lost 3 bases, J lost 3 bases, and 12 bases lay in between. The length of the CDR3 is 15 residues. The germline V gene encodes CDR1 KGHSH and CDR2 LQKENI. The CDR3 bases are TGTGCCAGCTCACCGGCTCGGGACACCAATCAGCCCCAGCATTTT. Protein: CASSPARDTNQPQHF.

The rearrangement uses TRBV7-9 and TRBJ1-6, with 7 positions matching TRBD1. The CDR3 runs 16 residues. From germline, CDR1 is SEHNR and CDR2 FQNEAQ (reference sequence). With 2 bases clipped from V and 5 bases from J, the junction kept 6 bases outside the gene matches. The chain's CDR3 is CASSLPGGVHNSPLHF. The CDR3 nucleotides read TGTGCCAGCAGCTTACCAGGGGGAGTCCATAATTCACCCCTCCACTTT.

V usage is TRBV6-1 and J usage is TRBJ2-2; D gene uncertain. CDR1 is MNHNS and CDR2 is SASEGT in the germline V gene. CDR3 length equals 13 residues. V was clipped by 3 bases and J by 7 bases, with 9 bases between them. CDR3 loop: CASSDPGHGELFF. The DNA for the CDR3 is TGTGCCAGCAGTGATCCAGGTCACGGGGAGCTGTTTTTT.

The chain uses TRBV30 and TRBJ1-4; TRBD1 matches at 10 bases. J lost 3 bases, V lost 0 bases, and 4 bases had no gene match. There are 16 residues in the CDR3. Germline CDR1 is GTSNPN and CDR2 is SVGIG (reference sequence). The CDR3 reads CAWSVWGTGANEKLFF. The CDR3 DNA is TGTGCCTGGAGTGTATGGGGGACAGGGGCTAATGAAAAACTGTTTTTT.

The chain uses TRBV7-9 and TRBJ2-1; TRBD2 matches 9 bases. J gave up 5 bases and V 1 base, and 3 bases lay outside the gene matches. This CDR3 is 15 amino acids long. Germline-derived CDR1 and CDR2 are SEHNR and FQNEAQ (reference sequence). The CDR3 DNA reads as TGTGCCAGCAGCTTAGGGCTAGCGGGGAACAATGAGCAGTTCTTC. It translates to CASSLGLAGNNEQFF.

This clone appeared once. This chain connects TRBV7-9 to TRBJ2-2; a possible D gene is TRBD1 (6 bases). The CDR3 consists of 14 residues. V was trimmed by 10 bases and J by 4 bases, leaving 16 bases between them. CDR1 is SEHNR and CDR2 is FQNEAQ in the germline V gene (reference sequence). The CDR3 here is CATQGQVVTGELFF. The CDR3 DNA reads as TGTGCCACCCAGGGGCAAGTCGTCACCGGGGAGCTGTTTTTT.

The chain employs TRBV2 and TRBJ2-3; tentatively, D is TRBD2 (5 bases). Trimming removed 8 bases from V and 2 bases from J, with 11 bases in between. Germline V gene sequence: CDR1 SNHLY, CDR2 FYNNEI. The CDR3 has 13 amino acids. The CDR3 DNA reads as TGTGCCAGCGTCGAGGGATACACAGATACGCAGTATTTT. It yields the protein CASVEGYTDTQYF.

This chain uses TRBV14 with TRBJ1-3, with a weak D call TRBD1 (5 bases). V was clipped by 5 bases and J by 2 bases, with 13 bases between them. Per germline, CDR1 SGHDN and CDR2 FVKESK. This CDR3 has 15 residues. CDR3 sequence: CASSFSGTAGNTIYF. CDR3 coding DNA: TGTGCCAGCAGCTTTTCAGGGACTGCTGGAAACACCATATATTTT. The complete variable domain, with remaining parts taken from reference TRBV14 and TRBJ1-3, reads EAGVTQFPSHSVIEKGQTVTLRCDPISGHDNLYWYRRVMGKEIKFLLHFVKESKQDESGMPNNRFLAERTGGTYSTLKVQPAELEDSGVYFCASSFSGTAGNTIYFGEGSWLTVV.

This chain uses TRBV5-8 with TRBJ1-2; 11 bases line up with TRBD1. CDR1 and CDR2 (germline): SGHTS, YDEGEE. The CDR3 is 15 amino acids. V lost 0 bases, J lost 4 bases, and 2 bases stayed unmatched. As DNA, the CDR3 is TGTGCCAGCAGCTTGGCCGGGACAGGGGGCTATGGCTACACCTTC. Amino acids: CASSLAGTGGYGYTF. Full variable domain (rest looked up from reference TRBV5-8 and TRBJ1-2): EAGVTQSPTHLIKTRGQQATLRCSPISGHTSVYWYQQALGLGLQFLLWYDEGEERNRGNFPPRFSGRQFPNYSSELNVNALELEDSALYLCASSLAGTGGYGYTFGSGTRLTVV.

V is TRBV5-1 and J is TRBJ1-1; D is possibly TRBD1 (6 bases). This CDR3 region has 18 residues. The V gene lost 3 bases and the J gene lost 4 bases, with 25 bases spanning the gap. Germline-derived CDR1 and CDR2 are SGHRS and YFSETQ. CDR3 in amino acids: CASSSHRDTGGLGTEAFF. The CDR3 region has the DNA TGCGCCAGCAGCTCACATCGGGACACCGGTGGTCTAGGCACTGAAGCTTTCTTT.

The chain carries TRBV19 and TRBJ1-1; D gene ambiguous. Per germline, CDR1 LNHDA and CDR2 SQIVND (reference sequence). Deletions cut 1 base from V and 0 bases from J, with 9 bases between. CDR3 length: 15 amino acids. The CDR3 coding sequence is TGTGCCAGTAGTATAGGGAGGGTTCTGAACACTGAAGCTTTCTTT. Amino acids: CASSIGRVLNTEAFF.

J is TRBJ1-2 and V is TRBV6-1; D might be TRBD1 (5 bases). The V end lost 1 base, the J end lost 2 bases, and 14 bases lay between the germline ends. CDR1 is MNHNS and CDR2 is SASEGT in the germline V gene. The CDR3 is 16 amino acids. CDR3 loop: CASSEGGRELNYGYTF. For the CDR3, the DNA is TGTGCCAGCAGTGAAGGGGGCCGAGAGCTAAACTATGGCTACACCTTC.

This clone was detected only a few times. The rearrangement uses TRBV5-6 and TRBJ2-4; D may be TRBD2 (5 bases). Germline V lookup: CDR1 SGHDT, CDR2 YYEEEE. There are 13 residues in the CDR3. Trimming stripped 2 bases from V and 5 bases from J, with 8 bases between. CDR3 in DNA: TGTGCCAGCAGCTTCGGGAATGAAAACATTCAGTACTTC. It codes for CASSFGNENIQYF. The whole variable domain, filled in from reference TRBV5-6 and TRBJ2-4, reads DAGVTQSPTHLIKTRGQQVTLRCSPKSGHDTVSWYQQALGQGPQFIFQYYEEEERQRGNFPDRFSGHQFPNYSSELNVNALLLGDSALYLCASSFGNENIQYFGAGTRLSVL.

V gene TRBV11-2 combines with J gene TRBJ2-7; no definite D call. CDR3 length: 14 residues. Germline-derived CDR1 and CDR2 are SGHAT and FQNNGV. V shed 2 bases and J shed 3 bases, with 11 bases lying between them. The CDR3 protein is CASSLSVPIYEQYF. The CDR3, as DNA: TGTGCCAGCAGCTTAAGCGTGCCCATCTACGAGCAGTACTTC.

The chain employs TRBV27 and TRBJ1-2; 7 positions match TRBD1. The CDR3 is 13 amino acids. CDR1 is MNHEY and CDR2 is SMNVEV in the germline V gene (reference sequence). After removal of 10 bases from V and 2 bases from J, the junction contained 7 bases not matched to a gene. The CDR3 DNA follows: TGTGCCACCTACCAGGGGGTCAACTATGGCTACACCTTC. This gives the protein CATYQGVNYGYTF.

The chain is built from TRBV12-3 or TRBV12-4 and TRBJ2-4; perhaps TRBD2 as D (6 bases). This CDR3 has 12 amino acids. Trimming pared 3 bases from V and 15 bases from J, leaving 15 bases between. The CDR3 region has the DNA TGTGCCAGCAGTTTTGTCGGAGGGCGACGGTACTTC. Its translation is CASSFVGGRRYF.

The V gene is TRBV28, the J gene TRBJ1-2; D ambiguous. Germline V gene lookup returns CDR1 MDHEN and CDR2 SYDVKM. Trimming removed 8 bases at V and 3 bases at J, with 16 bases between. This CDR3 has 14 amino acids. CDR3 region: CASGQATKHYGYTF. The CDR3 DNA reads TGTGCCAGCGGCCAAGCGACCAAGCACTATGGCTACACCTTC.

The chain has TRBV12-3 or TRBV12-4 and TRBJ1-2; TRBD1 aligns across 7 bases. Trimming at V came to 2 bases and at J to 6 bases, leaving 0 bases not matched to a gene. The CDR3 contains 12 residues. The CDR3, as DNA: TGTGCCAGCAGTTTACAGGGGGATGGCTACACCTTC. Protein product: CASSLQGDGYTF.

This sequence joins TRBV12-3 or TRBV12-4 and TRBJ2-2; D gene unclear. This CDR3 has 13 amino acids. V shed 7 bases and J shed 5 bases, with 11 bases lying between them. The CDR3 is CASTPFETGELFF. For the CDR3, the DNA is TGTGCCAGCACCCCTTTTGAGACCGGGGAGCTGTTTTTT.

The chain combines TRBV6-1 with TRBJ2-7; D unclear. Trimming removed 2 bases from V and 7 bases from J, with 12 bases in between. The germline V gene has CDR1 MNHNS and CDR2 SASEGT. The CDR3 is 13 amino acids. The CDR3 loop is CASSESPLYEQYF. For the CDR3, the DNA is TGTGCCAGCAGTGAAAGTCCCCTATATGAGCAGTACTTC.